The 26 T cell receptor beta chains below were found in one sample sequenced in a study of CD8 T cells in Susac syndrome (dated by TCRdb to the late 2010s). The receptor library was made with the immunoSEQ multiplex PCR assay. RNA was extracted using the RNeasy kit, and about 0.45 to 1 ug of the RNA was reverse transcribed with random hexamers. In TCRdb, the public reads were trimmed at Q25 with fastp and aligned with MiXCR, with productive beta chains retained. A single entry per CDR3 protein holds the most common genes and DNA from its merged rows. Present in this sample are some 450,000 distinct CDR3 sequences, approximately 89% of which were seen just once. Around 0.12% of the sample is in the top ten clones. Material: CD8+ T cells from PBMCs. The source of these receptors is a human donor with multiple sclerosis.

The J gene is TRBJ1-5, the V gene TRBV30, with D possibly being TRBD1 (5 bases). The germline gives CDR1 GTSNPN, CDR2 SVGIG (reference sequence). The V and J ends lost 2 bases and 2 bases respectively, with 10 bases between them. The CDR3 totals 14 residues. Here the CDR3 reads CAWSLQVGNQPQHF. The DNA of the CDR3 is TGTGCCTGGAGTTTACAGGTTGGCAATCAGCCCCAGCATTTT.

The rearrangement uses TRBV12-3 or TRBV12-4 and TRBJ2-4; 8 bases align to TRBD1. CDR3 length equals 17 residues. Trimming cost V 6 bases and J 0 bases; bases outside gene matches: 10. In nucleotides, the CDR3 is TGTGCCAGCAGCCCAGGACAGGGAGGACTAGCCAAAAACATTCAGTACTTC. Its translation: CASSPGQGGLAKNIQYF.

The sample holds one count of this clonotype. The chain employs TRBV5-4 and TRBJ1-2, with D tentatively TRBD1 (6 bases). This CDR3 has 14 residues. Looked up from germline, CDR1 is SGHNT and CDR2 is YYREEE (reference sequence). V lost 1 base to trimming and J lost 2 bases, with 9 bases between them. In DNA, the CDR3 is TGTGCCAGCAGCTTGAGGGGGGAGAACTATGGCTACACCTTC. This encodes CASSLRGENYGYTF.

The rearrangement links TRBV28 to TRBJ1-2; D unclear. Germline V lookup: CDR1 MDHEN, CDR2 SYDVKM. The CDR3 loop spans 16 amino acids. V was clipped by 4 bases and J by 0 bases, with 15 bases between them. This CDR3 reads CASSSISPLPNYGYTF. CDR3 in DNA: TGTGCCAGCAGTTCCATATCCCCCCTTCCTAACTATGGCTACACCTTC.

Written as DNA, the CDR3 is TGTGCCAGCAGGAGTACGGGACAAAACTATGGCTACACCTTC. Protein sequence: CASRSTGQNYGYTF. The J gene is TRBJ1-2, the V gene TRBV2; weak D call: TRBD1 (6 bases). Trimming left V 6 bases short and J 2 bases short, with 13 bases between. Per the germline V gene, CDR1 is SNHLY and CDR2 is FYNNEI. The CDR3 length is 14 residues.

The CDR3 here is CASSLVPGGGYYEQYF. The CDR3 coding sequence is TGTGCCAGCAGTTTGGTCCCCGGCGGGGGATACTACGAGCAGTACTTC. The rearrangement joins TRBV27 to TRBJ2-7; 7 bases map to TRBD2. With V trimmed by 3 bases and J by 3 bases, 11 bases remained unmatched. The length of the CDR3 is 16 residues. Looked up from germline, CDR1 is MNHEY and CDR2 is SMNVEV (reference sequence).

The V call is TRBV27, the J call TRBJ2-1; 10 bases are a match to TRBD2. Germline V lookup: CDR1 MNHEY, CDR2 SMNVEV (reference sequence). This CDR3 is built from 21 residues. The V and J ends lost 3 bases and 0 bases, in that order; junction bases with no gene match: 17. CDR3 region: CASSFGIIPGLALSSYNEQFF. The CDR3 DNA reads as TGTGCCAGCAGTTTCGGTATCATACCGGGACTAGCGCTAAGCTCCTACAATGAGCAGTTCTTC.

J is TRBJ2-7 and V is TRBV6-2 or TRBV6-3; no definite D call. The CDR3 spans 14 residues. CDR1 and CDR2 (germline): MNHEY, SVGEGT. V shed 0 bases and J shed 7 bases, with 13 bases lying between them. The CDR3 coding sequence is TGTGCCAGCAGTTACTCGGGCTCCTCCTGGGAGCAGTACTTC. As protein: CASSYSGSSWEQYF.

The genes are TRBV19 and TRBJ2-5; TRBD1 agrees at 10 bases. The germline V gene has CDR1 LNHDA and CDR2 SQIVND (reference sequence). The junction had 6 bases not matched to a gene; V was cut back by 3 bases and J by 5 bases. The CDR3 contains 15 residues. The CDR3 DNA follows: TGTGCCAGTAGTATTGGGACAGGGGTTCGGGAGACCCAGTACTTC. Residues: CASSIGTGVRETQYF.

The chain recombines TRBV20-1 with TRBJ2-5; 7 bases map to TRBD2. Looked up from germline, CDR1 is DFQATT and CDR2 is SNEGSKA (reference sequence). This CDR3 has 13 amino acids. The trim removed 6 bases at V and 1 base at J, leaving 5 bases unmatched. CDR3 DNA: TGCAGTGCCCCAGGACTAGTCCAAGAGACCCAGTACTTC. It encodes CSAPGLVQETQYF.

The chain employs TRBV2 and TRBJ1-5, with no clear D. V lost 6 bases and J 4 bases, leaving 16 bases between the germline ends. In germline, CDR1 is SNHLY, CDR2 FYNNEI. CDR3 length equals 15 residues. The CDR3 DNA sequence: TGTGCCAGCAGCAGCTACGGGATTACTAATCAGCCCCAGCATTTT. Protein product: CASSSYGITNQPQHF.

J is TRBJ2-5 and V is TRBV27; 7 nucleotides agree with TRBD2. The CDR3 sequence is 12 residues long. J was trimmed by 4 bases and V by 5 bases; bases with no gene match: 1. Germline V gene sequence: CDR1 MNHEY, CDR2 SMNVEV (reference sequence). CDR3 nucleotide sequence: TGTGCCAGCAGTGGGAGGGCAGAGACCCAGTACTTC. Its translation is CASSGRAETQYF.

V and J are TRBV6-5 and TRBJ1-1; D unresolved. The CDR3 is 13 residues long. Germline CDR1 and CDR2: MNHEY and SVGAGI. The V end lost 4 bases, the J end lost 4 bases, and 10 bases lay between the germline ends. The CDR3 DNA is TGTGCCAGCAGTTCTCATGGGTTCACTGAAGCTTTCTTT. This codes for CASSSHGFTEAFF.

As regards this clonotype: A junction end diverges from the germline sequence, so it may reflect a read error. The chain has TRBV27 and TRBJ1-3, with D hard to call. Looked up from germline, CDR1 is MNHEY and CDR2 is SMNVEV (reference sequence). The CDR3 is made up of 13 amino acids. The DNA of the CDR3 is TGTGCCAGCAGTTTAATGCTTGGACACACCATATATTTT. Protein sequence: CASSLMLGHTIYF.

The chain employs TRBV27 and TRBJ2-1; D remains unclear. Trimming removed 10 bases from V and 0 bases from J, with 16 bases in between. Per germline, CDR1 MNHEY and CDR2 SMNVEV (reference sequence). This CDR3 comprises 15 residues. This chain's CDR3 is CATKTAALSYNEQFF. For the CDR3, the DNA is TGTGCCACCAAGACTGCGGCCCTCTCCTACAATGAGCAGTTCTTC.

The V and J genes are TRBV30 and TRBJ1-1, with 7 bases lining up with TRBD1. The CDR3 is made up of 13 amino acids. V trimming: 2 bases; J trimming: 3 bases; junction bases outside the gene matches: 3. CDR1 is GTSNPN and CDR2 is SVGIG in the germline V gene (reference sequence). In DNA, the CDR3 is TGTGCCTGGAGTACAGGGGCCTACACTGAAGCTTTCTTT. It yields the protein CAWSTGAYTEAFF.

This clonotype showed up just once. This CDR3 is CAWSGLAGGKYYEQYF. CDR3 nucleotide sequence: TGTGCCTGGAGTGGGCTAGCGGGGGGAAAGTACTACGAGCAGTACTTC. The rearrangement joins TRBV30 to TRBJ2-7; TRBD2 aligns across 11 bases. The CDR3 has 16 residues. V was pared by 1 base and J by 3 bases, with 8 bases of the junction left unmatched. Germline lookup yields CDR1 GTSNPN and CDR2 SVGIG (reference sequence).

This chain joins TRBV4-2 and TRBJ1-1, with 11 bases identical to TRBD1. Germline values: CDR1 LGHNA, CDR2 YNFKEQ. The trim removed 0 bases at V and 4 bases at J, leaving 4 bases unmatched. The CDR3 has 16 amino acids. In DNA form, the CDR3 reads TGTGCCAGCAGCCAAGATGACGGGACAGGGGGCACTGAAGCTTTCTTT. Protein product: CASSQDDGTGGTEAFF.

The chain is built from TRBV6-5 and TRBJ2-7; a possible D gene is TRBD1 (6 bases). CDR3 length: 15 amino acids. Germline lookup yields CDR1 MNHEY and CDR2 SVGAGI. Between the trimmed V and J ends, which lost 6 bases and 9 bases, there was a span of 24 bases. The DNA of the CDR3 is TGTGCCAGCAGACTCAACAGGGCCCTCACCTGGGGGCAGTACTTC. This sequence encodes CASRLNRALTWGQYF.

This clonotype was detected a few times. The chain has TRBV7-6 and TRBJ1-2; perhaps TRBD1 as D (5 bases). Germline loops: CDR1 SGHVS, CDR2 FNYEAQ. Deletions cut 11 bases from V and 6 bases from J, with 13 bases between. The CDR3 extends over 11 amino acids. In nucleotides, the CDR3 is TGTGCCTGCGGGCAGGGAAATGGCTACACCTTC. It is translated as CACGQGNGYTF.

The V and J genes are TRBV3-1 and TRBJ2-2, with D uncertain. Trimming removed 3 bases at V and 4 bases at J, with 18 bases between. Looked up from germline, CDR1 is LGHDT and CDR2 is YNNKEL (reference sequence). This CDR3 has 17 residues. CDR3 in DNA: TGTGCCAGCAGCCACGCTCTACGGCTGGACGGCACCGGGGAGCTGTTTTTT. Its protein is CASSHALRLDGTGELFF.

The rearrangement joins TRBV28 to TRBJ2-7, with unresolved D. This CDR3 has 11 residues. CDR1 MDHEN and CDR2 SYDVKM come from the germline V gene. Trimming pared 5 bases from V and 3 bases from J, leaving 5 bases between. The CDR3 nucleotides are TGTGCCAGCAGTGGATTCTACGAGCAGTACTTC. Translated, it gives CASSGFYEQYF.

V gene TRBV30 combines with J gene TRBJ2-1; D is unclear. CDR1 is GTSNPN and CDR2 is SVGIG in the germline V gene (reference sequence). V dropped 5 bases and J dropped 5 bases, with 7 bases sitting between them. The CDR3 has 11 amino acids. CDR3 residues: CAWDNNNEQFF. In nucleotides, the CDR3 is TGTGCCTGGGATAATAACAATGAGCAGTTCTTC.

J is TRBJ1-2 and V is TRBV2; D ambiguous. CDR3 size: 14 residues. Trimming took off 0 bases at V and 8 bases at J, with 13 bases between the two ends. Germline V gene lookup returns CDR1 SNHLY and CDR2 FYNNEI. The CDR3 nucleotides read TGTGCCAGCAGTGAAGCGCGTCCAGGACGGGGCTACACCTTC. Its translation: CASSEARPGRGYTF. The whole variable domain, remainder taken from reference TRBV2 and TRBJ1-2, is EPEVTQTPSHQVTQMGQEVILRCVPISNHLYFYWYRQILGQKVEFLVSFYNNEISEKSEIFDDQFSVERPDGSNFTLKIRSTKLEDSAMYFCASSEARPGRGYTFGSGTRLTVV.

The chain uses TRBV7-6 and TRBJ2-2; the D is unclear. Germline V gene sequence: CDR1 SGHVS, CDR2 FNYEAQ. The CDR3 sequence is 16 residues long. Trimming cost V 1 base and J 1 base, with 10 bases left between them. CDR3 sequence (DNA): TGTGCCAGCAGCTTAGGTTGGGTTGTGAACACCGGGGAGCTGTTTTTT. Its translation: CASSLGWVVNTGELFF.

This clonotype appeared a single time. This chain connects TRBV30 to TRBJ2-7; 9 bases fit TRBD1. The CDR3 is 15 residues long. CDR1 GTSNPN and CDR2 SVGIG come from the germline V gene (reference sequence). The junction had 5 bases not matched to a gene; V was cut back by 1 base and J by 1 base. The CDR3 region has the DNA TGTGCCTGGAGTGCCGGGACAGGGTGGTCCTACGAGCAGTACTTC. Amino acids: CAWSAGTGWSYEQYF.